The TCR beta chain under discussion was sequenced for a study of molecular identifiers for immune sequencing clone quantification. J was trimmed by 6 bases and V by 6 bases; bases with no gene match: 9. CDR3 size: 15 residues. The germline V gene encodes CDR1 SEHNR and CDR2 FQNEAQ (reference sequence). TCRdb re-called the PCR reads through MiXCR, storing one row per CDR3 protein. Seen here are around 320,000 distinct CDR3 sequences, roughly a quarter observed once, and the top ten hold roughly 0.7%. This clonotype has a single count. A much larger clone is a single base away; this may be a read error.

This clonotype was sampled from a human donor in good health. Some libraries in this study had Jurkat cell RNA spiked in. The gene calls are TRBV7-9 and TRBJ2-3, with TRBD2 identical over 10 bases. Source material: naive CD8+ T cells from blood, with Jurkat cell RNA spiked in. As for subset: FACS-sorted CD8+CD4-CCR7+CD45RA+ naive T cells. The CDR3 DNA is TGTGCCAGCAGGGCTCCAGCGGGGGGGCCTGATACGCAGTATTTT. This encodes CASRAPAGGPDTQYF.